This note documents a single T cell receptor (beta chain) sequence. The target antigen is unknown. Sequencing used immunoSEQ multiplex PCR; TCRdb keeps in-frame clones, though not all of them. The table lists tens of thousands of clones, approximately 90% of them singletons, with 12% in the top ten. This entry comes from a study of OX40 agonist ivuxolimab in advanced cancers. Looking at the study overall: With a range of roughly 20 to 80, age averaged about 59 years, and around 80% were male. Overall study findings and caveats: In a subset of nonresponders, normalized T-cell clonal expansion was also low.

Trimming cost V 4 bases and J 0 bases, with 7 bases left between them. The CDR3 has 14 amino acids. Germline V gene data show CDR1 as SEHNR and CDR2 as FQNEAQ (reference sequence). A history of autoimmune disease or systemic immunosuppression excluded patients. The chain employs TRBV7-9 and TRBJ1-3; D possibly corresponds to TRBD1 (6 bases). The sequence was obtained from an adult with an advanced solid tumor such as melanoma, head and neck, liver or kidney cancer. The sequencing here drew on CD4+ or CD8+ T cells sorted from blood, taken in a trial of the OX40 agonist ivuxolimab. This chain's CDR3 is CASSSGVSGNTIYF. The CDR3 region has the DNA TGTGCCAGCAGCTCAGGGGTCTCTGGAAACACCATATATTTT. Full variable domain (rest looked up from reference TRBV7-9 and TRBJ1-3): DTGVSQNPRHKITKRGQNVTFRCDPISEHNRLYWYRQTLGQGPEFLTYFQNEAQLEKSRLLSDRFSAERPKGSFSTLEIQRTEQGDSAMYLCASSSGVSGNTIYFGEGSWLTVV.